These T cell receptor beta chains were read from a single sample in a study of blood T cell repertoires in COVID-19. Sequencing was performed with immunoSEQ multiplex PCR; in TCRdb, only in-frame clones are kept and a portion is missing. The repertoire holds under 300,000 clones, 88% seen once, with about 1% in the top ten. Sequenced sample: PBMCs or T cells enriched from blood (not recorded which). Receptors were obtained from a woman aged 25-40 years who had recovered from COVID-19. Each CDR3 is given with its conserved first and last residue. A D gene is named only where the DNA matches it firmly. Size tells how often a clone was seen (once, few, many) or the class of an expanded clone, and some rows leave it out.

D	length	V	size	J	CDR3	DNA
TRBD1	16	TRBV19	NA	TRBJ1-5	CASSIVLTGDNQPQHF	TGTGCCAGTAGTATAGTCCTTACAGGGGACAATCAGCCCCAGCATTTT
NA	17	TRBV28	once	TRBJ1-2	CASFSLNQGPTNYGYTF	TGTGCCAGCTTTTCCCTAAACCAGGGGCCAACTAACTATGGCTACACCTTC
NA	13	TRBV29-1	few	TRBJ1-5	CSVSGSGNQPQHF	TGCAGCGTTTCAGGGTCGGGCAATCAGCCCCAGCATTTT
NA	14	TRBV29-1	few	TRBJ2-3	CSVEAQGLQDTQYF	TGCAGCGTGGAAGCACAGGGTCTCCAAGATACGCAGTATTTT
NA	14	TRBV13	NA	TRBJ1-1	CASSPRASITEAFF	TGTGCCAGCAGCCCGCGGGCCTCAATCACTGAAGCTTTCTTT
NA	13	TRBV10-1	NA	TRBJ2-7	CASSRQDSYEQYF	TGCGCCAGCAGCAGACAGGACTCCTACGAGCAGTACTTC
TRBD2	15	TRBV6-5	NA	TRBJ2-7	CASSRLAGGTSEQYF	TGTGCCAGCAGCCGCCTCGCGGGGGGGACGAGCGAGCAGTACTTC
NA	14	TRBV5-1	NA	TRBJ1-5	CASSPGDTNQPQHF	TGCGCCAGCAGCCCCGGGGACACCAATCAGCCCCAGCATTTT
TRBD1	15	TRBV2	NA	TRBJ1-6	CASRQGQAFNSPLHF	TGTGCCAGCAGACAGGGACAGGCATTCAATTCACCCCTCCACTTT
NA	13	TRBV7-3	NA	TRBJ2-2	CASSLGPLRELFF	TGTGCCAGCAGCTTGGGCCCTCTCCGGGAGCTGTTTTTT
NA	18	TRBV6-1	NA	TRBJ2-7	CASSDRAVTTARIYEQYF	TGTGCCAGCAGTGACAGGGCCGTAACTACGGCCAGGATATACGAGCAGTACTTC
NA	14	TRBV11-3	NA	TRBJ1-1	CASSPKNRDTEAFF	TGTGCCAGCAGCCCAAAAAACAGGGATACTGAAGCTTTCTTT
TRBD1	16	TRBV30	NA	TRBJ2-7	CAWSGGVGTGADEQYF	TGTGCCTGGAGTGGGGGAGTCGGGACAGGGGCGGACGAGCAGTACTTC
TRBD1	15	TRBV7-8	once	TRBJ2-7	CASSLGQGAGPTQYF	TGTGCCAGCAGCTTAGGCCAGGGGGCGGGTCCGACTCAGTACTTC
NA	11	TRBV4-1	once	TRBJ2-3	CASSQEATQYF	TGCGCCAGCAGCCAAGAGGCTACGCAGTATTTT
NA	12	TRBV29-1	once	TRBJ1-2	CSPFGRLGGYTF	TGCAGCCCCTTCGGTAGGTTGGGCGGCTACACCTTC
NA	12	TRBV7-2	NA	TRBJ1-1	CASSRQNTEAFF	TGTGCCAGCAGTCGACAGAACACTGAAGCTTTCTTT
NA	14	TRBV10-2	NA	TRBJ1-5	CASSRTDGNQPQHF	TGCGCCAGCAGTAGGACAGATGGCAATCAGCCCCAGCATTTT
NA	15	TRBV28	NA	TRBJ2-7	CASSLTRRPSYEQYF	TGTGCCAGCAGTTTAACGAGGCGTCCCTCCTACGAGCAGTACTTC
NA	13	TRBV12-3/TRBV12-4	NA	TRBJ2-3	CASSPTSSDTQYF	TGTGCCAGCAGTCCGACTAGTTCAGATACGCAGTATTTT